These 8 T cell receptor beta chains came from one sample sequenced in a study of blood T cell repertoires in COVID-19. Sequencing used immunoSEQ multiplex PCR; TCRdb keeps in-frame clones, though not all of them. The sample records tens of thousands of clones, about three quarters being singletons. Sequenced input: peripheral blood. The origin of the receptors is a human donor in a cohort sampled during active COVID-19.

The chain uses TRBV7-2 and TRBJ2-5, with 12 bases that match TRBD2. CDR1 and CDR2 from the germline V gene are SGHTA and FQGNSA. This CDR3 is built from 15 residues. J gave up 4 bases and V 3 bases, and 3 bases lay outside the gene matches. CDR3 nucleotides: TGTGCCAGCAGCTTTGGACTAGCGGGGATAGAGACCCAGTACTTC. As protein: CASSFGLAGIETQYF.

The genes are TRBV9 and TRBJ2-2; the match to TRBD1 covers 7 bases. CDR1 SGDLS and CDR2 YYNGEE come from the germline V gene. Trimming took 4 bases from V and 1 from J; bases not matched to a gene: 10. The CDR3 sequence is 17 residues long. CDR3 amino acids: CASSLTSTGMNTGELFF. The CDR3 region has the DNA TGTGCCAGCAGCTTGACCTCGACAGGGATGAACACCGGGGAGCTGTTTTTT.

The V gene is TRBV7-9, the J gene TRBJ2-2; 7 bases align to TRBD1. Germline V gene lookup returns CDR1 SEHNR and CDR2 FQNEAQ (reference sequence). With 3 bases clipped from V and 6 bases from J, the junction kept 13 bases outside the gene matches. This CDR3 contains 17 residues. The CDR3 DNA reads as TGTGCCAGCAGCTTCCCCGGTAGGGGGCCTCGTTCCGGGGAGCTGTTTTTT. Translation: CASSFPGRGPRSGELFF.

The chain recombines TRBV5-6 with TRBJ2-2; the match to TRBD2 covers 7 bases. Germline CDR1 reads SGHDT; CDR2 reads YYEEEE. The CDR3 extends over 16 amino acids. After removal of 2 bases from V and 8 bases from J, the junction contained 12 bases not matched to a gene. CDR3 coding DNA: TGTGCCAGCAGCTTCGGCGGGAGTAGGTTAAGGGGGGAGCTGTTTTTT. Translating gives CASSFGGSRLRGELFF.

This clone was counted a few times. V and J are TRBV19 and TRBJ1-5; D is unresolved. The CDR3 spans 13 residues. With 5 bases removed from V and 7 bases from J, the gap between germline ends came to 12 bases. The germline V gene encodes CDR1 LNHDA and CDR2 SQIVND (reference sequence). The CDR3 DNA follows: TGTGCCAGTAGTGTAAGGATGGGCCAGCCCCAGCATTTT. This encodes CASSVRMGQPQHF.

This rearrangement joins TRBV3-1 (or the pseudogene TRBV3-2) to TRBJ2-7, with 10 bases identical to TRBD1. The CDR3 contains 14 residues. Germline CDR1 reads LGHDT; CDR2 reads YNNKEL (reference sequence). Trimming took 4 bases from V and 6 from J; bases not matched to a gene: 6. The CDR3 nucleotides are TGTGCCAGCAGCCGAGGGACAGGGGATCGCGAGCAGTACTTC. Amino acids: CASSRGTGDREQYF.

This sequence joins TRBV10-3 and TRBJ1-4, with D possibly TRBD1 on 5 matching bases. V lost 9 bases, J lost 7 bases, and 15 bases lay in between. The V gene's germline CDR1 is ENHRY and CDR2 SYGVKD. The CDR3 totals 13 residues. Here the CDR3 DNA reads TGTGCCATAAAACAGGTGATGGGTGAAAAACTGTTTTTT. Protein: CAIKQVMGEKLFF.

There are a few counts of this clone. This sequence joins TRBV19 and TRBJ1-6, with TRBD1 as a possible D gene (6 bases). Deletions cut 6 bases from V and 7 bases from J, with 16 bases between. Germline CDR1 is LNHDA and CDR2 is SQIVND (reference sequence). The CDR3 consists of 15 residues. The CDR3 region has the DNA TGTGCCAGTAGGCCCCGGGGGGGGGCCAATTCACCCCTCCACTTT. Translation: CASRPRGGANSPLHF.